One and the same sample provided the 13 T cell receptor beta chains below, sequenced in a study of breast tumors, draining lymph nodes, adjacent tissues. Axillary draining lymph nodes of breast cancer patients supplied the node samples. TCRdb reprocessed the multiplex PCR reads via MiXCR and lists one record per CDR3 protein. The sample records approximately 180,000 distinct CDR3 sequences, 25% to 40% being singletons. The sequencing input was axillary lymph node tissue. The receptors originated from a female donor with breast cancer. Some clones in this sample may be carry-over from other donors' samples.

This clonotype was counted at least ten times. V gene TRBV30 combines with J gene TRBJ1-2; 7 nucleotides match TRBD1. V lost 4 bases and J lost 0; bases outside the gene matches: 8. From germline, CDR1 is GTSNPN and CDR2 SVGIG (reference sequence). The CDR3 runs to 15 residues. The CDR3 loop is CAWKGTALSNYGYTF. The CDR3 nucleotides read TGTGCCTGGAAGGGGACAGCATTGTCTAACTATGGCTACACCTTC.

The chain joins TRBV20-1 to TRBJ2-6; D is uncertain. This CDR3 comprises 11 residues. The germline V gene encodes CDR1 DFQATT and CDR2 SNEGSKA (reference sequence). Trimming stripped 1 base from V and 5 bases from J, with 0 bases between. CDR3 DNA sequence: TGCAGTGCTAGAGGGGCCAACGTCCTGACTTTC. Translation: CSARGANVLTF.

This chain links TRBV3-1 with TRBJ2-5, with 8 nucleotides matching TRBD2. V dropped 4 bases and J dropped 2; count of bases not matched to a gene: 0. The CDR3 covers 13 residues. Germline V gene data show CDR1 as LGHDT and CDR2 as YNNKEL (reference sequence). CDR3 coding DNA: TGTGCCAGCAGCCCTAGCGGGCAAGAGACCCAGTACTTC. Residues: CASSPSGQETQYF.

This chain connects TRBV6-1 to TRBJ1-4, with D unclear. Trimming left V 5 bases short and J 8 bases short, with 15 bases between. The germline gives CDR1 MNHNS, CDR2 SASEGT. CDR3 length equals 14 residues. The DNA for the CDR3 is TGTGCCAGCAGTCAAAAGGACGGAGGGGAAAAACTGTTTTTT. It encodes CASSQKDGGEKLFF.

Ten or more counts support this clonotype. The chain couples TRBV27 to TRBJ2-5; 13 nucleotides line up with TRBD2. V lost 6 bases to trimming and J lost 5 bases; unmatched junction nucleotides: 3. CDR1 and CDR2 (germline): MNHEY, SMNVEV (reference sequence). This CDR3 spans 14 amino acids. DNA for the CDR3: TGTGCCAGCAGAGGACTAGCGGGAGTGGAGACCCAGTACTTC. Protein sequence: CASRGLAGVETQYF.

Many counts were recorded for this clonotype. The chain recombines TRBV13 with TRBJ2-7; D uncertain. Germline V gene lookup returns CDR1 PRHDT and CDR2 FYEKMQ (reference sequence). CDR3 length equals 14 residues. Trimming left V 5 bases short and J 0 bases short, with 11 bases between. The CDR3 nucleotides read TGTGCCAGCAGCACCATATTGTCCTCCTACGAGCAGTACTTC. This encodes CASSTILSSYEQYF.

Notes on this clonotype: This sequence may be a read error, since a much larger clone differs from it by one base. The J gene is TRBJ1-2, the V gene TRBV9, with 8 bases lining up with TRBD1. Germline CDR1 is SGDLS and CDR2 is YYNGEE. The CDR3 runs 15 residues. CDR3 residues: CATRDRPDWNYGSTF. The CDR3 nucleotides read TGTGCCACCCGGGACAGGCCCGATTGGAACTATGGCTCCACCTTC.

This clonotype has a single count. An end of the junction does not agree with germline; a read error may underlie this. This rearrangement joins TRBV9 to TRBJ1-2; no firm D call. The germline gives CDR1 SGDLS, CDR2 YYNGEE. This CDR3 region has 14 residues. The CDR3 sequence is CGSSGASTGYGYTF. The CDR3 DNA follows: TGTGGCAGCAGCGGAGCCTCCACCGGCTATGGCTACACCTTC.

V usage is TRBV28 and J usage is TRBJ1-2; the D is unclear. In germline, CDR1 is MDHEN, CDR2 SYDVKM. V was cut by 7 bases and J by 0 bases, with 12 bases left in between. The CDR3 contains 14 residues. Here the CDR3 DNA reads TGTGCCAGCACCCCCCTTACCGCTAACTATGGCTACACCTTC. Translated, it gives CASTPLTANYGYTF.

This clonotype was observed a few times. This may stem from a read error, because a much larger clone lies one nucleotide away. This chain uses TRBV20-1 with TRBJ2-5; D may be TRBD2 (6 bases). The CDR3 extends over 17 amino acids. The germline V gene has CDR1 DFQATT and CDR2 SNEGSKA (reference sequence). V gave up 0 bases and J gave up 0 bases, with 17 bases separating them. In nucleotides, the CDR3 is TGCAGTGCTAGAGATTATAGGGTAGCGGCGTACCAAGAGACCCAGTACTTC. Its protein product is CSARDYRVAAYQETQYF.

The CDR3 here is CATSEPGLGGRDQETQYF. CDR3 DNA sequence: TGTGCCACCAGCGAACCGGGGCTCGGGGGCCGTGACCAAGAGACCCAGTACTTC. The chain combines TRBV15 with TRBJ2-5; the D gene could be TRBD1 or TRBD2 (6 bases each). Germline V CDR1 and CDR2: LNHNV, YYDKDF (reference sequence). The CDR3 consists of 18 residues. V lost 5 bases and J 0 bases, leaving 22 bases between the germline ends.

This clonotype was picked up many times. The V call is TRBV12-3 or TRBV12-4, the J call TRBJ2-7; 9 nucleotides line up with TRBD1. The CDR3 has 14 residues. Trimming at V came to 5 bases and at J to 12 bases, leaving 14 bases not matched to a gene. Here the CDR3 reads CASSPQTGGKESYF. The DNA for the CDR3 is TGTGCCAGCAGTCCCCAGACAGGGGGGAAGGAGTCGTACTTC.

On this clonotype: Since a much larger clone is just one base distant, this may be a read error. This chain uses TRBV6-4 with TRBJ1-5; D remains ambiguous. The V gene lost 5 bases and the J gene lost 6 bases, with 11 bases spanning the gap. CDR3 length: 13 residues. Germline CDR1 reads MRHNA; CDR2 reads SNTAGT. The CDR3 bases are TGTGCCAGCAGTCATCAGGAGGGTCAGCCCCAGCATTTT. Translation: CASSHQEGQPQHF.